The clone carrying this T cell receptor (beta chain) was picked up many times. Antigen specificity is unknown. The sequenced patients had an expansion of CD8+CD57+ cells seen by flow cytometry. Every patient was diagnosed with severe acquired aplastic anemia. This sample is part of a study of CD8+CD57+ T cells in acquired aplastic anemia. Study background: Sorted CD4+ and CD8+ cells yielded DNA averaging about 2.9 ug.

The V end was cut by 7 bases, the J end by 3 bases, with 8 bases between. Germline V gene lookup returns CDR1 SGHRS and CDR2 YFSETQ. The CDR3 is 12 residues long. Regarding the study as a whole: Researchers report that about 29 CD8+ CDR3 sequences appeared in both patients and controls.

It was genomic DNA that served as the template for profiling TCR beta VDJ and CDR3. TCRdb redid the calling of the reads with MiXCR, one entry per CDR3 protein. The top ten hold roughly 1.3% of the sample, which has 250,000 to 350,000 distinct CDR3 sequences, 45% to 65% seen once. The specimen was sorted CD4+, CD8+, or CD8+CD57+ T cells (not recorded which) from PBMCs. This chain connects TRBV5-1 to TRBJ1-3; D gene ambiguous. The sequence was obtained from a human donor with aplastic anemia. The CDR3 DNA sequence: TGCGCCAGCGGAACAGATGGAAACACCATATATTTT. Protein: CASGTDGNTIYF.